Listed here are 17 T cell receptor beta chains from one sample, sequenced in a study of neurological immune-mediated disorders. TCRdb passed the 5' RACE reads through MiXCR, listing each CDR3 protein once. Of more than 40,000 distinct CDR3 sequences detected, around 15% appear once; the ten largest clones hold 3% to 4.5%. Sequences were obtained from CD4+ T cells from blood. The receptor source for this set is a woman aged 55-69 years with HTLV-1-associated myelopathy (HAM/TSP).

This clonotype has a count of ten or more. This rearrangement joins TRBV10-3 to TRBJ2-7; TRBD1 matches 8 bases. With V trimmed by 6 bases and J by 7 bases, 14 bases remained unmatched. The CDR3 contains 15 residues. Germline V CDR1 and CDR2: ENHRY, SYGVKD. CDR3 amino acids: CAISGSRGRVKEQYF. CDR3 DNA: TGTGCCATCAGCGGTTCCAGGGGGCGCGTAAAAGAGCAGTACTTC.

This clonotype was detected many times. The chain carries TRBV5-1 and TRBJ2-1; D perhaps matches TRBD2 (7 bases). V lost 3 bases, J lost 4 bases, and 20 bases lay in between. CDR1 SGHRS and CDR2 YFSETQ come from the germline V gene. The CDR3 runs to 17 residues. The CDR3 coding sequence is TGCGCCAGCAGCTGGGTGATTGGGGGGGCCCTTTACAATGAGCAGTTCTTC. The encoded protein is CASSWVIGGALYNEQFF.

This clonotype was seen at least ten times. The chain uses TRBV5-1 and TRBJ2-3, with TRBD1 identical over 8 bases. CDR1 is SGHRS, CDR2 YFSETQ, per germline. The CDR3 covers 16 residues. The J segment lost 4 bases and the V segment lost 6 bases, leaving 13 bases of the junction unmatched. The CDR3 sequence: CASTPGGAGNADTQYF. CDR3 in DNA: TGCGCCAGCACCCCAGGGGGCGCCGGGAATGCAGATACGCAGTATTTT.

This clonotype was recorded many times. The chain combines TRBV4-2 with TRBJ1-1; D might be TRBD1 (5 bases). The CDR3 totals 14 residues. V lost 4 bases to trimming and J lost 0 bases, with 9 bases between them. Per the germline V gene, CDR1 is LGHNA and CDR2 is YNFKEQ. The CDR3 sequence: CASSRGRVNTEAFF. Written as DNA, the CDR3 is TGTGCCAGCAGCCGCGGCAGGGTGAACACTGAAGCTTTCTTT.

A word on this clonotype: The germline gene is not matched at one end of the junction; a read error may be the cause. V gene TRBV7-6 combines with J gene TRBJ2-6; D possibly matches TRBD1 or TRBD2 (6 bases each). This CDR3 has 15 residues. Germline V lookup: CDR1 SGHVS, CDR2 FNYEAQ. CDR3 bases: TGTGCCAGCAGCACCGGGGGCTCTGTGGCCAACGTCCTGACTTTC. It is translated as CASSTGGSVANVLTF.

The sample holds many counts of this clonotype. The rearrangement uses TRBV5-1 and TRBJ2-5, with D maybe TRBD1 (6 bases). The CDR3 runs 15 residues. The germline CDR1 and CDR2 sequences are SGHRS and YFSETQ. V lost 4 bases and J lost 4, with 17 bases in between. CDR3 protein: CASSMGTPARETQYF. The CDR3 DNA reads TGCGCCAGCAGCATGGGGACACCCGCGAGAGAGACCCAGTACTTC.

The sample holds many counts of this clonotype. The gene calls are TRBV6-5 and TRBJ1-1; D perhaps matches TRBD1 (5 bases). The V gene lost 6 bases and the J gene lost 3 bases, with 11 bases spanning the gap. From germline, CDR1 is MNHEY and CDR2 SVGAGI. The length of the CDR3 is 13 residues. The DNA for the CDR3 is TGTGCCAGCAGGGGGGATTACTACACTGAAGCTTTCTTT. As protein: CASRGDYYTEAFF.

This clonotype has at least ten counts. This chain links TRBV5-1 with TRBJ2-4, with 8 positions matching TRBD1. Germline V gives CDR1 SGHRS, CDR2 YFSETQ. V shed 1 base, J shed 0 bases, and the junction held 12 bases outside the gene matches. The CDR3 has 19 amino acids. The CDR3 loop is CASSLPPGGPVVAKNIQYF. Here the CDR3 DNA reads TGCGCCAGCAGCTTGCCCCCAGGGGGCCCCGTGGTAGCCAAAAACATTCAGTACTTC.

At least ten counts were recorded for this clonotype. This chain links TRBV7-9 with TRBJ2-7; no firm D call. V lost 2 bases and J 0 bases, leaving 8 bases between the germline ends. This CDR3 has 14 amino acids. Germline V gives CDR1 SEHNR, CDR2 FQNEAQ (reference sequence). DNA for the CDR3: TGTGCCAGCAGCTTAACAGTGAGCTCCTACGAGCAGTACTTC. Its protein is CASSLTVSSYEQYF.

There are many counts of this clonotype. The gene calls are TRBV20-1 and TRBJ2-5, with a possible D match to TRBD1 (5 bases). The CDR3 is 15 residues long. V was trimmed by 0 bases and J by 2 bases, leaving 13 bases between them. The germline V gene encodes CDR1 DFQATT and CDR2 SNEGSKA (reference sequence). This chain's CDR3 is CSARDPIRVQETQYF. The CDR3 nucleotides read TGCAGTGCTAGAGATCCTATCAGGGTTCAAGAGACCCAGTACTTC.

This clonotype was seen repeatedly, ten times or more. The chain links TRBV7-9 to TRBJ2-3; the match to TRBD2 covers 8 bases. Per the germline V gene, CDR1 is SEHNR and CDR2 is FQNEAQ (reference sequence). CDR3 length: 20 amino acids. V was pared by 7 bases and J by 1 base, with 22 bases of the junction left unmatched. The CDR3 here is CASTLRGTRYFDNGTDTQYF. The CDR3 DNA is TGTGCCAGCACCTTGAGAGGGACTAGATATTTTGACAACGGCACAGATACGCAGTATTTT.

This clonotype was counted many times. The chain joins TRBV14 to TRBJ2-1; unclear D gene. The CDR3 runs 12 residues. The germline V gene has CDR1 SGHDN and CDR2 FVKESK. V was cut by 4 bases and J by 4 bases, with 5 bases left in between. The CDR3 region is CASSRSYNEQFF. The CDR3 DNA follows: TGTGCCAGCAGCCGGTCTTACAATGAGCAGTTCTTC.

By sample share, this clonotype is medium-sized. The V and J genes are TRBV2 and TRBJ2-2, with D possibly TRBD1 on 5 matching bases. CDR3 length equals 11 residues. Trimming cost V 7 bases and J 7 bases, with 7 bases left between them. The germline V gene encodes CDR1 SNHLY and CDR2 FYNNEI. This CDR3 is CASKGIGELFF. DNA for the CDR3: TGTGCCAGCAAGGGGATCGGGGAGCTGTTTTTT.

At least ten counts were recorded for this clonotype. The chain joins TRBV7-2 to TRBJ1-1; 10 bases line up with TRBD1. The CDR3 has 15 amino acids. Germline V CDR1 and CDR2: SGHTA, FQGNSA. J lost 5 bases, V lost 5 bases, and 8 bases had no gene match. CDR3 sequence reads: CASSHPGQGGTEAFF. As DNA, the CDR3 is TGTGCCAGCAGCCACCCCGGACAGGGGGGAACTGAAGCTTTCTTT. The whole variable domain, remainder taken from reference TRBV7-2 and TRBJ1-1, is GAGVSQSPSNKVTEKGKDVELRCDPISGHTALYWYRQSLGQGLEFLIYFQGNSAPDKSGLPSDRFSAERTGGSVSTLTIQRTQQEDSAVYLCASSHPGQGGTEAFFGQGTRLTVV.

This clonotype turned up a few times. This chain joins TRBV5-1 and TRBJ1-1; 8 positions match TRBD1. Germline CDR1 reads SGHRS; CDR2 reads YFSETQ. With 4 bases clipped from V and 0 bases from J, the junction kept 5 bases outside the gene matches. The CDR3 runs 15 residues. CDR3 coding DNA: TGCGCCAGCAGCACTCGGACAGGGATGAACACTGAAGCTTTCTTT. This sequence encodes CASSTRTGMNTEAFF.

The V call is TRBV5-1, the J call TRBJ1-4, with 7 bases aligning to TRBD1. Germline V lookup: CDR1 SGHRS, CDR2 YFSETQ. The trim removed 7 bases at V and 7 bases at J, leaving 16 bases unmatched. The CDR3 has 16 amino acids. CDR3 residues: CASSWEGSQGVEKLFF. The CDR3, as DNA: TGCGCCAGCTCTTGGGAGGGGAGCCAGGGGGTTGAAAAACTGTTTTTT. Using reference TRBV5-1 and TRBJ1-4 for the parts outside the CDR3, the full variable domain is KAGVTQTPRYLIKTRGQQVTLSCSPISGHRSVSWYQQTPGQGLQFLFEYFSETQRNKGNFPGRFSGRQFSNSRSEMNVSTLELGDSALYLCASSWEGSQGVEKLFFGSGTQLSVL.

This clonotype was found many times. This chain joins TRBV5-1 and TRBJ1-1; 7 nucleotides align to TRBD1. The CDR3 runs to 13 residues. V was pared by 4 bases and J by 6 bases, with 6 bases of the junction left unmatched. Germline lookup yields CDR1 SGHRS and CDR2 YFSETQ. CDR3 sequence: CASSTGQASEAFF. Written as DNA, the CDR3 is TGCGCCAGCAGCACCGGACAGGCTTCTGAAGCTTTCTTT. Full variable domain (missing parts from reference TRBV5-1 and TRBJ1-1): KAGVTQTPRYLIKTRGQQVTLSCSPISGHRSVSWYQQTPGQGLQFLFEYFSETQRNKGNFPGRFSGRQFSNSRSEMNVSTLELGDSALYLCASSTGQASEAFFGQGTRLTVV.